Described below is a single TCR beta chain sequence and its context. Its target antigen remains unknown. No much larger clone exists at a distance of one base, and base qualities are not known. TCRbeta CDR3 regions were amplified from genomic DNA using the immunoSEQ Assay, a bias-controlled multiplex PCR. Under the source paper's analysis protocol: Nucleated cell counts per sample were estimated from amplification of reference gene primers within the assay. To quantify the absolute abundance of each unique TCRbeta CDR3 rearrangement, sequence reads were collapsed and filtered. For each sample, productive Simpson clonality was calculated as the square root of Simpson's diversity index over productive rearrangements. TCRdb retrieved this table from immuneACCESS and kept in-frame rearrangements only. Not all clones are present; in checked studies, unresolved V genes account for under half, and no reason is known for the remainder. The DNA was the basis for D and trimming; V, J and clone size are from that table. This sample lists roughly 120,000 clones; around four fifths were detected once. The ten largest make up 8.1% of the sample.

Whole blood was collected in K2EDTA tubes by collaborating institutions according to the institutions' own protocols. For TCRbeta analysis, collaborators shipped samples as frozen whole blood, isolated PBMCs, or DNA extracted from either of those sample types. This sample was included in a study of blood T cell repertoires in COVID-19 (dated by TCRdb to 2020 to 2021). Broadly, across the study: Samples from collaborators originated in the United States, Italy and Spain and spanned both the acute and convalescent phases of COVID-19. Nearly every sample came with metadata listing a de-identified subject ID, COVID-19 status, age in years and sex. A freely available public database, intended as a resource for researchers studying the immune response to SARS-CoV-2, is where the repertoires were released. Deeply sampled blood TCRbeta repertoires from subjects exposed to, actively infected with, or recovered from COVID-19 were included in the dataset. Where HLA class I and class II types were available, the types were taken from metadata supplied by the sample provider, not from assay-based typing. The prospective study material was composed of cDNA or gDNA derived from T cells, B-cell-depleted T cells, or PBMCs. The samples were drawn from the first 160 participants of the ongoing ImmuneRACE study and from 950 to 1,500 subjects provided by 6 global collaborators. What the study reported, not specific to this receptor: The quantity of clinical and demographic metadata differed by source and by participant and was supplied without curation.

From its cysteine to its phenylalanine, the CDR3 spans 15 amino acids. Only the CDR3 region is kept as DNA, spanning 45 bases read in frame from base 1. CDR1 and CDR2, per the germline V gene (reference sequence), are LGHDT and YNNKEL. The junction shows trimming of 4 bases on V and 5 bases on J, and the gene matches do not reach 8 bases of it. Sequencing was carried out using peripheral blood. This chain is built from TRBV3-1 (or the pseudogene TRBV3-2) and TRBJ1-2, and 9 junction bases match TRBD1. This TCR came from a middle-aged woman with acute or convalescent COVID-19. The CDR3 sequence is CASSLGQGSLYGYTF. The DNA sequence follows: TGTGCCAGCAGCCTCGGACAGGGGTCTCTTTATGGCTACACCTTC.